Presented here are 22 T cell receptor beta chains from one specimen sequenced in a study of PD-L1 blockade in urothelial cancer. Time point denoted: pretreatment peripheral blood. Sequenced by immunoSEQ multiplex PCR; TCRdb stores in-frame clones only, minus some. The sample consists of about 74,000 clones, around 90% of them appearing once. The sequencing here drew on PBMCs, taken around atezolizumab (anti-PD-L1) treatment. The source of these receptors is a man in his 70s with urothelial cancer.

The V and J genes are TRBV11-2 and TRBJ2-3, with 10 nucleotides matching TRBD2. CDR1 is SGHAT, CDR2 FQNNGV, per germline. CDR3 length: 16 residues. V trimming: 2 bases; J trimming: 2 bases; junction bases outside the gene matches: 4. This CDR3 is CASSLMGLAFTDTQYF. In DNA form, the CDR3 reads TGTGCCAGCAGCTTAATGGGACTAGCGTTCACAGATACGCAGTATTTT.

The rearrangement joins TRBV28 to TRBJ2-7; D might be TRBD2 (5 bases). V dropped 6 bases and J dropped 4 bases, with 10 bases sitting between them. Germline CDR1 MDHEN, CDR2 SYDVKM. This CDR3 is 12 amino acids long. DNA of the CDR3: TGTGCCAGCAGCCCCGGACTGTACGAGCAGTACTTC. It encodes CASSPGLYEQYF.

V and J are TRBV30 and TRBJ2-2; a possible D gene is TRBD1 (6 bases). From germline, CDR1 is GTSNPN and CDR2 SVGIG (reference sequence). This CDR3 is built from 14 residues. V lost 0 bases, J lost 1 base, and 6 bases lay in between. Here the CDR3 reads CAWSVQGNTGELFF. The CDR3 region has the DNA TGTGCCTGGAGTGTACAGGGGAACACCGGGGAGCTGTTTTTT.

V usage is TRBV19 and J usage is TRBJ1-2, with 7 bases matching TRBD1. The CDR3 consists of 14 residues. Trimming took 0 bases from V and 8 from J; bases not matched to a gene: 6. Germline assignment: CDR1 LNHDA and CDR2 SQIVND (reference sequence). The CDR3 reads CASSIEGTVGGYTF. CDR3 nucleotides: TGTGCCAGTAGTATAGAAGGGACAGTCGGAGGCTACACCTTC. Drawing the rest from reference TRBV19 and TRBJ1-2, the complete variable domain is DGGITQSPKYLFRKEGQNVTLSCEQNLNHDAMYWYRQDPGQGLRLIYYSQIVNDFQKGDIAEGYSVSREKKESFPLTVTSAQKNPTAFYLCASSIEGTVGGYTFGSGTRLTVV.

CDR3 loop: CASSLSPSGAAYEQYF. The CDR3 coding sequence is TGTGCCAGCAGCTTATCGCCTAGCGGGGCTGCCTACGAGCAGTACTTC. This chain uses TRBV11-2 with TRBJ2-7, with TRBD2 matching 9 bases. This CDR3 is 16 amino acids long. The J segment lost 2 bases and the V segment lost 2 bases, leaving 7 bases of the junction unmatched. Germline CDR1 SGHAT, CDR2 FQNNGV.

The chain joins TRBV7-8 to TRBJ1-1, with TRBD1 as a possible D gene (5 bases). Trimming took off 3 bases at V and 6 bases at J, with 20 bases between the two ends. The CDR3 extends over 16 amino acids. Germline V lookup: CDR1 SGHVS, CDR2 FQNEAQ. CDR3 nucleotides: TGTGCCAGCAGCTTCAGTTTGTCCAGGGTAGCCCCTGAAGCTTTCTTT. It specifies CASSFSLSRVAPEAFF.

The rearrangement joins TRBV7-3 to TRBJ2-3, with 11 bases aligning to TRBD1. Germline CDR1 SGHTA, CDR2 FQGTGA. The CDR3 has 16 residues. V was pared by 5 bases and J by 0 bases, with 4 bases of the junction left unmatched. The CDR3 sequence is CASSPGQGASTDTQYF. The DNA for the CDR3 is TGTGCCAGCAGCCCTGGACAGGGGGCTAGCACAGATACGCAGTATTTT. Full variable domain (missing parts from reference TRBV7-3 and TRBJ2-3): GAGVSQTPSNKVTEKGKYVELRCDPISGHTALYWYRQSLGQGPEFLIYFQGTGAADDSGLPNDRFFAVRPEGSVSTLKIQRTERGDSAVYLCASSPGQGASTDTQYFGPGTRLTVL.

V and J are TRBV28 and TRBJ1-5, with D perhaps TRBD1 (5 bases). V gave up 5 bases and J gave up 2 bases, with 22 bases separating them. The length of the CDR3 is 18 residues. Germline loops: CDR1 MDHEN, CDR2 SYDVKM. The CDR3 loop reads CASSLHRGVGGGNQPQHF. The CDR3 DNA is TGTGCCAGCAGTCTACACCGTGGGGTGGGGGGAGGCAATCAGCCCCAGCATTTT.

The DNA for the CDR3 is TGTGCCAGCAGTGCCCTGAGCGGGGAAACCGGGGAGCTGTTTTTT. It codes for CASSALSGETGELFF. The chain recombines TRBV27 with TRBJ2-2, with 7 bases fitting TRBD2. CDR3 length: 15 residues. In germline, CDR1 is MNHEY, CDR2 SMNVEV (reference sequence). The J segment lost 5 bases and the V segment lost 5 bases, leaving 8 bases of the junction unmatched.

CDR3: CASSLATGGFVSYNEQFF. CDR3 DNA sequence: TGTGCCAGCAGCTTAGCGACAGGGGGCTTTGTCTCCTACAATGAGCAGTTCTTC. The chain joins TRBV11-2 to TRBJ2-1, with TRBD1 matching 10 bases. Germline CDR1 and CDR2: SGHAT and FQNNGV. The CDR3 contains 18 residues. V lost 1 base, J lost 0 bases, and 6 bases stayed unmatched.

The J gene is TRBJ1-5, the V gene TRBV27; no clear D. The V and J ends lost 5 bases and 0 bases respectively, with 8 bases between them. The CDR3 spans 14 residues. Germline loops: CDR1 MNHEY, CDR2 SMNVEV (reference sequence). Written as DNA, the CDR3 is TGTGCCAGCAGTCAACAGAGTAGCAATCAGCCCCAGCATTTT. Translated, it gives CASSQQSSNQPQHF.

This sequence joins TRBV9 and TRBJ1-2, with 9 bases fitting TRBD1. Germline loops: CDR1 SGDLS, CDR2 YYNGEE. The CDR3 has 16 amino acids. The V and J ends lost 0 bases and 6 bases, in that order; junction bases with no gene match: 9. In DNA form, the CDR3 reads TGTGCCAGCAGCGTAGCTCTGGGACAGGGCTTGGATGGCTACACCTTC. Protein: CASSVALGQGLDGYTF.

V gene TRBV2 combines with J gene TRBJ1-1, with 8 bases that match TRBD1. The J segment lost 11 bases and the V segment lost 3 bases, leaving 5 bases of the junction unmatched. This CDR3 has 12 residues. From germline, CDR1 is SNHLY and CDR2 FYNNEI. The CDR3 region has the DNA TGTGCCAGCAGTGAGAGCAGGACAGGGGCTTTCTTT. Translated: CASSESRTGAFF.

The V and J genes are TRBV19 and TRBJ2-3, with D possibly being TRBD2 (6 bases). This CDR3 has 14 amino acids. CDR1 and CDR2 (germline): LNHDA, SQIVND (reference sequence). The CDR3 is CASAEGPRRDTQYF. The CDR3 DNA follows: TGTGCGAGCGCGGAGGGACCACGGAGAGATACGCAGTATTTT.

J is TRBJ1-3 and V is TRBV28, with 9 bases matching TRBD1. J lost 2 bases, V lost 5 bases, and 4 bases had no gene match. The CDR3 consists of 15 residues. Germline V CDR1 and CDR2: MDHEN, SYDVKM. CDR3 sequence reads: CASSIRTGAGNTIYF. CDR3 nucleotide sequence: TGTGCCAGCAGTATACGGACAGGGGCTGGAAACACCATATATTTT. Full variable domain (remainder filled in from reference TRBV28 and TRBJ1-3): DVKVTQSSRYLVKRTGEKVFLECVQDMDHENMFWYRQDPGLGLRLIYFSYDVKMKEKGDIPEGYSVSREKKERFSLILESASTNQTSMYLCASSIRTGAGNTIYFGEGSWLTVV.

This chain connects TRBV5-1 to TRBJ2-7; TRBD1 matches at 9 bases. Germline V CDR1 and CDR2: SGHRS, YFSETQ. Trimming at V came to 8 bases and at J to 4 bases, leaving 7 bases not matched to a gene. The CDR3 contains 13 residues. As DNA, the CDR3 is TGCGCCAGTAAACAGGGGGCTCTATACGAGCAGTACTTC. Its protein product is CASKQGALYEQYF.

The chain uses TRBV28 and TRBJ2-5, with 7 bases identical to TRBD2. CDR3 length: 15 residues. Germline V gene data show CDR1 as MDHEN and CDR2 as SYDVKM. V trimming: 5 bases; J trimming: 0 bases; junction bases outside the gene matches: 6. CDR3 DNA: TGTGCCAGCAGTAATGGAGCGGGGTACCAAGAGACCCAGTACTTC. Residues: CASSNGAGYQETQYF.

The chain has TRBV7-4 and TRBJ2-1, with D unclear. The V end was cut by 1 base, the J end by 13 bases, with 20 bases between. The CDR3 runs to 15 residues. Per the germline V gene, CDR1 is SGHVT and CDR2 is SQSDAQ. CDR3 in amino acids: CASSLGPPRVNAQFF. CDR3 coding DNA: TGTGCCAGCAGCTTAGGCCCGCCGCGAGTCAACGCCCAGTTCTTC.

The rearrangement joins TRBV2 to TRBJ1-5; possible D gene TRBD1, 6 bases. The CDR3 covers 13 residues. The V and J ends lost 7 bases and 4 bases respectively, with 11 bases between them. In germline, CDR1 is SNHLY, CDR2 FYNNEI. The CDR3 spells CASKGQSNQPQHF. In nucleotides, the CDR3 is TGTGCCAGCAAGGGACAAAGTAATCAGCCCCAGCATTTT.

The chain carries TRBV9 and TRBJ2-2, with no clear D. Between the trimmed V and J ends, which lost 6 bases and 5 bases, there was a span of 8 bases. Germline-derived CDR1 and CDR2 are SGDLS and YYNGEE. The CDR3 totals 12 residues. The CDR3 protein is CASTARTGELFF. The CDR3 nucleotides are TGTGCCAGCACTGCCAGAACCGGGGAGCTGTTTTTT.

The V call is TRBV25-1, the J call TRBJ2-7, with 10 bases identical to TRBD2. Trimming at V came to 6 bases and at J to 6 bases, leaving 11 bases not matched to a gene. From germline, CDR1 is MGHDK and CDR2 SYGVNS. There are 15 residues in the CDR3. The CDR3 bases are TGTGCCAGCAGCGCCAGGGGACTAGCGTCGGGCGAGCAGTACTTC. This encodes CASSARGLASGEQYF.

This clone came up a few times. The chain uses TRBV18 and TRBJ2-1; unclear D gene. The V end was cut by 5 bases, the J end by 9 bases, with 8 bases between. The length of the CDR3 is 11 residues. Germline V gene lookup returns CDR1 KGHSH and CDR2 LQKENI. CDR3 amino acids: CASSSTGEQFF. The CDR3 nucleotides are TGTGCCAGCTCATCCACGGGTGAGCAGTTCTTC.